This TCR beta chain was recorded in a study of blood T cell repertoires in COVID-19. Study at large: Acute and convalescent COVID-19 specimens originated in the United States, Italy and Spain. Sample material is recorded as cDNA or gDNA derived from T cells, B-cell-depleted T cells, or PBMCs.

Authors' data handling: How many nucleated cells were present was estimated from reference gene primer amplification. TCRdb's table, derived via immunoSEQ multiplex PCR, lists solely in-frame clones and lacks some. V, J and clone size reflect that table, while D and trimming were determined from the DNA. The sample lists around 200,000 clones; 83% were seen once. This clone was picked up one time. This clonotype was sampled from a woman aged 35 to 49 with active or convalescent COVID-19. Input material: peripheral blood.

The CDR3 is CSVHGQFSYEQYF. The CDR3 DNA is TGCAGCGTCCACGGACAGTTCTCCTACGAGCAGTACTTC. This sequence joins TRBV29-1 and TRBJ2-7, with D tentatively TRBD1 (6 bases). Germline V gives CDR1 SQVTM, CDR2 ANQGSEA. The CDR3 consists of 13 residues. Trimming shortened V by 6 bases and J by 0 bases, and 12 bases separated the two germline ends.